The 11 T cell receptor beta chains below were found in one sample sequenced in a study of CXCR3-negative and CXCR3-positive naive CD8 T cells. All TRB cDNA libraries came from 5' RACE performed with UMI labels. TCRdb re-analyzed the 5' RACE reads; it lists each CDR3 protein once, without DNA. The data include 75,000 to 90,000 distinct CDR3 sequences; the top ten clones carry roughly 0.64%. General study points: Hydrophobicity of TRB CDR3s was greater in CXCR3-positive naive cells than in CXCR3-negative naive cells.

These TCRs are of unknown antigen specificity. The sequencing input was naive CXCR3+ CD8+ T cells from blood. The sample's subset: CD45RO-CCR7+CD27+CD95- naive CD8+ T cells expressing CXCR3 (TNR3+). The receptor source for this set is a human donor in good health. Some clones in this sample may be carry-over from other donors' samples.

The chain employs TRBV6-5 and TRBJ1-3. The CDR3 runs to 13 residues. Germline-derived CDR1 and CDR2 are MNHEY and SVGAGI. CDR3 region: CATQGAGGNTIYF.

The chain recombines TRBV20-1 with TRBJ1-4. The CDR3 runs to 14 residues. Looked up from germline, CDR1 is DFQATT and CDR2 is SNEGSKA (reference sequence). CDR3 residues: CSAFPDSSNEKLFF.

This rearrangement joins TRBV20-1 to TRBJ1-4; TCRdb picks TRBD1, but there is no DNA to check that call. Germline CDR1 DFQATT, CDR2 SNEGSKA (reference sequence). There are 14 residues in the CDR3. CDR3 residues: CSADRAGNNEKLFF.

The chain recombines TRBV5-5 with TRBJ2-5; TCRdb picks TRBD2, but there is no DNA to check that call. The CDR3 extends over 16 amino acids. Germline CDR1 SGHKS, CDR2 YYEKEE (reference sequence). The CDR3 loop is CASSPEDSLLVETQYF.

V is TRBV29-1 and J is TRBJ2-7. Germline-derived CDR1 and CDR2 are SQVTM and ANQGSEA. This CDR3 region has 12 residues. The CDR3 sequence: CSVIGTFNEQYF.

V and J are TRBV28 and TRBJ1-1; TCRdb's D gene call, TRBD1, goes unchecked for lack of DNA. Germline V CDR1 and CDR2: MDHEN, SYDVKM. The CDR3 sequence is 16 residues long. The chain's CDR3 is CASSQTGGGMNTEAFF.

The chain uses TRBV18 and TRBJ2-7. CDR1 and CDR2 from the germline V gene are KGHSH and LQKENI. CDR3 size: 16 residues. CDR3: CASSTTGGETPYEQYF.

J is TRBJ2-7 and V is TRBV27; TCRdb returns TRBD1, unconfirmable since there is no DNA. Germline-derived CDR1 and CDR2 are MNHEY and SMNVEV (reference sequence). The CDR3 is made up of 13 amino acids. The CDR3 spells CASSFRVEYEQYF.

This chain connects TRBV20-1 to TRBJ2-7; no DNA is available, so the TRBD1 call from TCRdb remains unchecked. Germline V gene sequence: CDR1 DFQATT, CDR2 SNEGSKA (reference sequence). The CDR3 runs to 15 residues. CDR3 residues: CSAPQRDRGPYEQYF.

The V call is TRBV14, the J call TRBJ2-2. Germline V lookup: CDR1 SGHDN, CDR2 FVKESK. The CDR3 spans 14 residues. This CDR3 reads CASSQEIAEGELFF.

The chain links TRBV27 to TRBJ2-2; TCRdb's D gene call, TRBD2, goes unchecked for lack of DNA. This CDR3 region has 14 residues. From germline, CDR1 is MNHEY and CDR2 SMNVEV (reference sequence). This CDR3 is CASESGANTWELFF.